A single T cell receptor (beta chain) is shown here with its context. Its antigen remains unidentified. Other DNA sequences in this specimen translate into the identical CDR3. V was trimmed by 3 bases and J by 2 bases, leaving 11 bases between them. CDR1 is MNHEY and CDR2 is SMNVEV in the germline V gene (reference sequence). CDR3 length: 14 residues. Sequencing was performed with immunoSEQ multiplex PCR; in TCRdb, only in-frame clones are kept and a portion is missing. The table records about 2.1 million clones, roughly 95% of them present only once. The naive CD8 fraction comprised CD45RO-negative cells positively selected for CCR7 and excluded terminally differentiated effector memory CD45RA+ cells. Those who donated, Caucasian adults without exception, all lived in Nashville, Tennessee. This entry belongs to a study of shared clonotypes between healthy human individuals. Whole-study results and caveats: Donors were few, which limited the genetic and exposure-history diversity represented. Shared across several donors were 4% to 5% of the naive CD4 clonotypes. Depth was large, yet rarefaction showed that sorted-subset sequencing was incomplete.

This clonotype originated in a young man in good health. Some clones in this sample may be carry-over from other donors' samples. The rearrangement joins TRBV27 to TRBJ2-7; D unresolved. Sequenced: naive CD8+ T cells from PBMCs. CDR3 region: CASSFGGATYEQYF. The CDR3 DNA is TGTGCCAGCAGTTTTGGCGGAGCAACCTACGAGCAGTACTTC.